The rows below give T cell receptor beta chains drawn from one sample of a study of cytomegalovirus exposure and HLA in healthy donors. Libraries were prepared by immunoSEQ multiplex PCR; TCRdb keeps only in-frame clonotypes and omits some of them. The table includes fewer than 100,000 clones, 78% detected once. The sequencing input was PBMCs. Receptors were obtained from a male donor in good health and CMV-seropositive. The CDR3 runs from the conserved cysteine through the conserved F or W. A D gene is named only where the DNA matches it firmly. Rows may omit the clone size; those that give it use once, few, many or a size class.

TRBD1	.	16	TRBV27	TRBJ1-5	TGTGCCAGCAGCCCAATTGACAGGGCACGAAATCAGCCCCAGCATTTT	CASSPIDRARNQPQHF
.	.	13	TRBV9	TRBJ2-3	TGTGCCAGCAGCGTGAGAGCCCCCGATACGCAGTATTTT	CASSVRAPDTQYF
TRBD2	.	16	TRBV5-1	TRBJ2-1	TGCGCCAGCAGCTCCCGAAGCGGGAGAGTCCACAATGAGCAGTTCTTC	CASSSRSGRVHNEQFF
TRBD2	.	18	TRBV5-1	TRBJ2-3	TGCGCCAGCAGCTTGTTTGGTGCACTAGCGGGAGTTGGAGATACGCAGTATTTT	CASSLFGALAGVGDTQYF
TRBD2	.	17	TRBV7-8	TRBJ2-1	TGTGCCAGCAACCAAATAGCGGGAGGACGATCCTACAATGAGCAGTTCTTC	CASNQIAGGRSYNEQFF
TRBD2	once	16	TRBV6-6	TRBJ2-2	TGTGCCAGCAGGGACGTGTTGGGACTAGCGGGGGGGGAGCTGTTTTTT	CASRDVLGLAGGELFF
TRBD1	.	15	TRBV5-4	TRBJ2-1	TGTGCCAGCAGCTTGGTGACAGGGGGGGGCAATGAGCAGTTCTTC	CASSLVTGGGNEQFF
TRBD1	.	13	TRBV15	TRBJ1-2	TGTGCCACCAGCAGAGATGGACAGGGTGGCTACACCTTC	CATSRDGQGGYTF
.	few	15	TRBV6-1	TRBJ2-1	TGTGCCAGCAGTTTCCCTTCTTCCGTGTACAATGAGCAGTTCTTC	CASSFPSSVYNEQFF
.	.	13	TRBV27	TRBJ1-2	TGTGCCAGCAGTTCCACAGGGACGCAAGGCTACACCTTC	CASSSTGTQGYTF
.	.	13	TRBV9	TRBJ1-2	TGTGCCAGCAGCCCGCTTGGGGGGTATGGCTACACCTTC	CASSPLGGYGYTF
.	once	15	TRBV6-5	TRBJ2-2	TGTGCCAGCAGGACGGGGGGCCGGGTCACCGGGGAGCTGTTTTTT	CASRTGGRVTGELFF
TRBD1	.	13	TRBV7-9	TRBJ2-7	TGTGCCAGCAGCTTGGACAGGGTATTAGAGCAGTACTTC	CASSLDRVLEQYF
TRBD2	.	15	TRBV5-4	TRBJ2-7	TGTGCCAGCAGCCGACAGGGTAGCGGGAGCTACGAGCAGTACTTC	CASSRQGSGSYEQYF
TRBD1	.	14	TRBV27	TRBJ1-2	TGTGCCAGCAGATACGGGACAGGGGAAGGTGGCTACACCTTC	CASRYGTGEGGYTF
.	.	15	TRBV28	TRBJ1-2	TGTGCCAGCAGTTTAGGGGGACTAGCGTACTATGGCTACACCTTC	CASSLGGLAYYGYTF